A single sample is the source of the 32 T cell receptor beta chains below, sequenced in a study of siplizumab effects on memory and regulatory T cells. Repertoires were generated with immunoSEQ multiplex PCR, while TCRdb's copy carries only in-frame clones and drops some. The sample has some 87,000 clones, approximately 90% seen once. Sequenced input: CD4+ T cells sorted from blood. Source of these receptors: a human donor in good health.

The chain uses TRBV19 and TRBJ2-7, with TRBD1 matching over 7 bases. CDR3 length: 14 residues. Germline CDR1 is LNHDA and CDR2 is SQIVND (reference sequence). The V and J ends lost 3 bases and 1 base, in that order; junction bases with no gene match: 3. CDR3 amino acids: CASSIPGGSYEQYF. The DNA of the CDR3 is TGTGCCAGTAGTATCCCAGGGGGATCCTACGAGCAGTACTTC.

CDR3 in amino acids: CASSPLRDRSEAQYF. DNA for the CDR3: TGTGCCAGCTCACCCCTCCGGGACCGGAGCGAAGCCCAGTACTTC. The chain couples TRBV18 to TRBJ2-5, with D perhaps being TRBD1 or TRBD2 (5 bases each). There are 15 residues in the CDR3. CDR1 is KGHSH and CDR2 is LQKENI in the germline V gene. V lost 3 bases and J 9 bases, leaving 20 bases between the germline ends.

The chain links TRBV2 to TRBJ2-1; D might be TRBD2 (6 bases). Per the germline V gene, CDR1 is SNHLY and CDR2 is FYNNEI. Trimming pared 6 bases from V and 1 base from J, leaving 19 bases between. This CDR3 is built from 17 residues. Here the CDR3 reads CASSPKLLAHSYNEQFF. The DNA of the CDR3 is TGTGCCAGCAGCCCCAAGCTCCTAGCGCATTCCTACAATGAGCAGTTCTTC.

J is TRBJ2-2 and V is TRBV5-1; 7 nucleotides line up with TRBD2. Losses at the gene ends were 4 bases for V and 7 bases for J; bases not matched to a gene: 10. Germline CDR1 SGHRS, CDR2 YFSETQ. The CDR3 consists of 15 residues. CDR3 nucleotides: TGCGCCAGCAGCCAAACCGGGACTACGGTCGGGGAGCTGTTTTTT. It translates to CASSQTGTTVGELFF.

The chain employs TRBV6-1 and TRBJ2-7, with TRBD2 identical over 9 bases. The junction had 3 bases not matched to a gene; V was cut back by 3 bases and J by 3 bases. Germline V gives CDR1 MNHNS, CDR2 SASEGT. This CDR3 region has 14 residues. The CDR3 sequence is CASSDALAGYEQYF. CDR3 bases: TGTGCCAGCAGTGATGCACTAGCGGGCTACGAGCAGTACTTC.

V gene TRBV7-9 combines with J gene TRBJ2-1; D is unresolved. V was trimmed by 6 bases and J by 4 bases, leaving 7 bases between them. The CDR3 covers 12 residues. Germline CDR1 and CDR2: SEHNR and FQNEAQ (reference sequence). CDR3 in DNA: TGTGCCAGCAGTCGGAGTTACAATGAGCAGTTCTTC. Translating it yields CASSRSYNEQFF.

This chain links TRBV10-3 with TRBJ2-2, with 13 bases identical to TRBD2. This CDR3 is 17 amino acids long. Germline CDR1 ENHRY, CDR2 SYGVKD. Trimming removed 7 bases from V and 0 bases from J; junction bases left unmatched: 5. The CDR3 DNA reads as TGTGCCATCAACCCCGGGACTAGCGGGACGAACACCGGGGAGCTGTTTTTT. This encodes CAINPGTSGTNTGELFF.

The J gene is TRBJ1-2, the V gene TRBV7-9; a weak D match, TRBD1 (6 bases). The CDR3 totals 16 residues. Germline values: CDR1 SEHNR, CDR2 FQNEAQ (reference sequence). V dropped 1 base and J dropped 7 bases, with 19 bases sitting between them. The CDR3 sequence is CASSLGGTPYEPGYTF. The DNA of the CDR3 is TGTGCCAGCAGCTTAGGAGGGACACCTTATGAGCCTGGCTACACCTTC. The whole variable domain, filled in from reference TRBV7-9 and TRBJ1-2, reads DTGVSQNPRHKITKRGQNVTFRCDPISEHNRLYWYRQTLGQGPEFLTYFQNEAQLEKSRLLSDRFSAERPKGSFSTLEIQRTEQGDSAMYLCASSLGGTPYEPGYTFGSGTRLTVV.

The CDR3 DNA reads TGTGCCAGCAGCTTTTGGGTCGGGGAGACCCAGTACTTC. Its protein product is CASSFWVGETQYF. The chain uses TRBV5-4 and TRBJ2-5; D not certain. Germline assignment: CDR1 SGHNT and CDR2 YYREEE (reference sequence). The CDR3 spans 13 residues. Between the trimmed V and J ends, which lost 2 bases and 5 bases, there was a span of 10 bases.

CDR3 loop: CSAGRAGSYNEQFF. Written as DNA, the CDR3 is TGCAGCGCGGGCCGGGCGGGGTCCTACAATGAGCAGTTCTTC. V usage is TRBV29-1 and J usage is TRBJ2-1, with D possibly being TRBD2 (6 bases). The CDR3 is 14 amino acids. Germline CDR1 and CDR2: SQVTM and ANQGSEA. Trimming cost V 7 bases and J 1 base, with 14 bases left between them.

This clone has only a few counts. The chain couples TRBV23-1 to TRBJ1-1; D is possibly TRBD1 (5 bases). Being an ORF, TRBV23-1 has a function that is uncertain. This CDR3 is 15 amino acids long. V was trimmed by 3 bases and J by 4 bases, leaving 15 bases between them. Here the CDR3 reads CASSQISPGVTEAFF. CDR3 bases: TGCGCCAGCAGTCAGATCTCACCGGGGGTCACTGAAGCTTTCTTT.

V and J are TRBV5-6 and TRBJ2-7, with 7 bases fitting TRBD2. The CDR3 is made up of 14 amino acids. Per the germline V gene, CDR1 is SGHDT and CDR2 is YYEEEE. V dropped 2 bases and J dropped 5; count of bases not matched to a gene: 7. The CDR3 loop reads CASSFLGGRNEQYF. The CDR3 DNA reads TGTGCCAGCAGCTTCTTGGGCGGGAGAAACGAGCAGTACTTC. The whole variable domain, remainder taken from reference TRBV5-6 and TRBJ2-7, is DAGVTQSPTHLIKTRGQQVTLRCSPKSGHDTVSWYQQALGQGPQFIFQYYEEEERQRGNFPDRFSGHQFPNYSSELNVNALLLGDSALYLCASSFLGGRNEQYFGPGTRLTVT.

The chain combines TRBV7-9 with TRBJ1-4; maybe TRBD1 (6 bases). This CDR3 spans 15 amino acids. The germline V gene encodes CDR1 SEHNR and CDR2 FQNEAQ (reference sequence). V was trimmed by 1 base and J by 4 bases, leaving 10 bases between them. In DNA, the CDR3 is TGTGCCAGCAGCTTAGAACAGGGTTTTAATGAAAAACTGTTTTTT. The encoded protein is CASSLEQGFNEKLFF.

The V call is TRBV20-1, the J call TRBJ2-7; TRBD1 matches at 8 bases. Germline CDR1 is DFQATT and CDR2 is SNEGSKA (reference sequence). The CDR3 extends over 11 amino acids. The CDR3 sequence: CSGTGNYEQYF. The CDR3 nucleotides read TGCAGCGGGACAGGAAACTACGAGCAGTACTTC.

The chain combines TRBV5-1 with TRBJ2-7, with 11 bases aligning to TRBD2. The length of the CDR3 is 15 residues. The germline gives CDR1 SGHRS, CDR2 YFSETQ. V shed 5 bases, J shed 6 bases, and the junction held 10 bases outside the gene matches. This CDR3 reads CASRRPGTSGGEQYF. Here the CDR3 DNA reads TGCGCCAGCAGAAGACCCGGGACTAGCGGCGGCGAGCAGTACTTC. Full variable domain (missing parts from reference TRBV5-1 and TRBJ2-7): KAGVTQTPRYLIKTRGQQVTLSCSPISGHRSVSWYQQTPGQGLQFLFEYFSETQRNKGNFPGRFSGRQFSNSRSEMNVSTLELGDSALYLCASRRPGTSGGEQYFGPGTRLTVT.

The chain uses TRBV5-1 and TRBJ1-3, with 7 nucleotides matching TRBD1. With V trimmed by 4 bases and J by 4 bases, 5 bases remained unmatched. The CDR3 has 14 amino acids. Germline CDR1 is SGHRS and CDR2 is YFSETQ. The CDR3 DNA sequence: TGCGCCAGCAGCGGGGGGACAGACGGAAACACCATATATTTT. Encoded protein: CASSGGTDGNTIYF. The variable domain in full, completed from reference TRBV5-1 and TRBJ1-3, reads KAGVTQTPRYLIKTRGQQVTLSCSPISGHRSVSWYQQTPGQGLQFLFEYFSETQRNKGNFPGRFSGRQFSNSRSEMNVSTLELGDSALYLCASSGGTDGNTIYFGEGSWLTVV.

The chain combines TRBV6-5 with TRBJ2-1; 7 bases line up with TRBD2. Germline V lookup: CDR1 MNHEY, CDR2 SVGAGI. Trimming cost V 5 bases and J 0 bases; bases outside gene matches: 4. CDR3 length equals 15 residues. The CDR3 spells CASSPASGSYNEQFF. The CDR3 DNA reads TGTGCCAGCAGTCCGGCTAGCGGCTCCTACAATGAGCAGTTCTTC.

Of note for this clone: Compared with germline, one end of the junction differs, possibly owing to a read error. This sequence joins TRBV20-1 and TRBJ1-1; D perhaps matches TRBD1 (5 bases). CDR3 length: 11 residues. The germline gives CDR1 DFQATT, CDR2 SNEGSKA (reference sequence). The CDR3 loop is CSATGGPLAFF. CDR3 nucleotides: TGCAGCGCTACCGGGGGACCTCTGGCTTTCTTT.

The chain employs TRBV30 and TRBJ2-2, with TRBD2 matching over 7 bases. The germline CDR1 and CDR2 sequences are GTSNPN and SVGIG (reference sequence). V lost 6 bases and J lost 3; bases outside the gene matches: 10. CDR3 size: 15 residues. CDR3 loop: CACDLAVSHTGELFF. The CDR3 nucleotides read TGTGCCTGTGACCTAGCGGTGTCACACACCGGGGAGCTGTTTTTT. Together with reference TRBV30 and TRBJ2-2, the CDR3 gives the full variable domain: SQTIHQWPATLVQPVGSPLSLECTVEGTSNPNLYWYRQAAGRGLQLLFYSVGIGQISSEVPQNLSASRPQDRQFILSSKKLLLSDSGFYLCACDLAVSHTGELFFGEGSRLTVL.

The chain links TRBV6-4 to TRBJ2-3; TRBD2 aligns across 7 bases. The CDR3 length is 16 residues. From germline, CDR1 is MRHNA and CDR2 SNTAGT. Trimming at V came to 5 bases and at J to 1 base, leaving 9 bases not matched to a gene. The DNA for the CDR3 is TGTGCCAGCAGTTTAGTGGGCGGGAGAGGCACAGATACGCAGTATTTT. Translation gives CASSLVGGRGTDTQYF.

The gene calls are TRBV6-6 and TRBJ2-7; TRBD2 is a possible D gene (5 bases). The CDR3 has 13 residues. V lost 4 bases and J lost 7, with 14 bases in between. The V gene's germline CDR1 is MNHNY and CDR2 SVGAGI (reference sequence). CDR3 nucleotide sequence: TGTGCCAGCAGTTCTGGACTCGTAGGGGAGCAGTACTTC. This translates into CASSSGLVGEQYF.

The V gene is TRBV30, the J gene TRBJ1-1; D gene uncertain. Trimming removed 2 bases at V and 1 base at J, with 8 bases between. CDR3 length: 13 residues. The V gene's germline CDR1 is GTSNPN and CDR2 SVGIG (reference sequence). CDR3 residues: CAWSRTANTEAFF. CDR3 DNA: TGTGCCTGGAGTCGGACTGCGAACACTGAAGCTTTCTTT.

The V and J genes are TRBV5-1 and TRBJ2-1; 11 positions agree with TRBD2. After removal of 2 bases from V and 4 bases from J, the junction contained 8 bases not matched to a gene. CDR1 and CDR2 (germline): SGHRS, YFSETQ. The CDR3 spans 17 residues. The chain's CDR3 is CASSLIPTSGEYNEQFF. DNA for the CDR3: TGCGCCAGCAGCTTAATCCCGACTAGCGGGGAGTACAATGAGCAGTTCTTC.

The CDR3 DNA is TGTGCCAGCAGCTTAATGATACCCGGGGAGCTGTTTTTT. It is translated as CASSLMIPGELFF. The V gene is TRBV6-1, the J gene TRBJ2-2; D remains ambiguous. V shed 6 bases and J shed 6 bases, with 11 bases lying between them. The CDR3 has 13 amino acids. Germline V gives CDR1 MNHNS, CDR2 SASEGT.

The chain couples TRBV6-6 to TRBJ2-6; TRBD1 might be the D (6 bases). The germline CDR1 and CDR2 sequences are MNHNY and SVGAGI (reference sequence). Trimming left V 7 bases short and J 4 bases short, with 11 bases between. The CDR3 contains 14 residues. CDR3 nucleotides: TGTGCCAGCACTGCGCAGGGGGGGGCCAACGTCCTGACTTTC. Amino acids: CASTAQGGANVLTF.

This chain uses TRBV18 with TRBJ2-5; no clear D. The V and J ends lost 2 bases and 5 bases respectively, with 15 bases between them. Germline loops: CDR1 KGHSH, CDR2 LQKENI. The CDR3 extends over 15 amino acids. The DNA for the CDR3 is TGTGCCAGCTCACCATTACGCGCCCAAGGGGAGACCCAGTACTTC. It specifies CASSPLRAQGETQYF. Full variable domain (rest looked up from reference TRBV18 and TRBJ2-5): NAGVMQNPRHLVRRRGQEARLRCSPMKGHSHVYWYRQLPEEGLKFMVYLQKENIIDESGMPKERFSAEFPKEGPSILRIQQVVRGDSAAYFCASSPLRAQGETQYFGPGTRLLVL.

The CDR3 sequence: CASSPTASGSGELFF. For the CDR3, the DNA is TGTGCCAGCTCACCGACAGCTAGCGGGAGTGGGGAGCTGTTTTTT. This rearrangement joins TRBV18 to TRBJ2-2; 10 nucleotides agree with TRBD2. The ends lost 3 bases at V and 8 bases at J; junction bases unmatched: 6. In germline, CDR1 is KGHSH, CDR2 LQKENI. The CDR3 is 15 amino acids.

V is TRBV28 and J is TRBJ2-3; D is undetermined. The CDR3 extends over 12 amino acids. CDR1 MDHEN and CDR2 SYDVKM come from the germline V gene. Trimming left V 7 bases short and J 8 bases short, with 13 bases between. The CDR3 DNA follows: TGTGCCAGCAACTCGGCCCCGGGTACGCAGTATTTT. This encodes CASNSAPGTQYF. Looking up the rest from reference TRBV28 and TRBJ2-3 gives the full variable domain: DVKVTQSSRYLVKRTGEKVFLECVQDMDHENMFWYRQDPGLGLRLIYFSYDVKMKEKGDIPEGYSVSREKKERFSLILESASTNQTSMYLCASNSAPGTQYFGPGTRLTVL.

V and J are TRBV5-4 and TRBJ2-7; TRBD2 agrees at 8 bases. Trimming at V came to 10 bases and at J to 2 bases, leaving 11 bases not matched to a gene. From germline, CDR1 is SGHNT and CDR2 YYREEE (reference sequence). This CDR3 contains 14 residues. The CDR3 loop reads CAASSGSATYEQYF. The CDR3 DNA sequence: TGTGCCGCCTCTAGCGGGTCAGCAACCTACGAGCAGTACTTC.

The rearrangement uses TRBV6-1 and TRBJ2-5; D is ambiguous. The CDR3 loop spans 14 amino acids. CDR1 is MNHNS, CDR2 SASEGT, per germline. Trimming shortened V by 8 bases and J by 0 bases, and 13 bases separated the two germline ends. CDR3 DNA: TGTGCCAGCTATGGACCCCTCGACCAAGAGACCCAGTACTTC. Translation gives CASYGPLDQETQYF.

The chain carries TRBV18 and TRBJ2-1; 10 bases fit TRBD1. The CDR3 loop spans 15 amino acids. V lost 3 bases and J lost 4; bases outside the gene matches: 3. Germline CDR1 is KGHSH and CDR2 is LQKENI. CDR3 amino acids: CASSPGTGEYNEQFF. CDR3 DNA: TGTGCCAGCTCACCTGGGACAGGGGAGTACAATGAGCAGTTCTTC.

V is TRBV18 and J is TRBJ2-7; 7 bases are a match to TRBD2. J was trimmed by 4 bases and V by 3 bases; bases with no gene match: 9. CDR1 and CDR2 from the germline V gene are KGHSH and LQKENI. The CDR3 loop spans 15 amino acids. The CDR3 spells CASSPNAGELYEQYF. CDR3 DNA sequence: TGTGCCAGCTCACCGAACGCGGGGGAGCTATACGAGCAGTACTTC.